This T cell receptor beta chain derives from a study of post-analysis software for immune sequencing data. Study context: In terms of disease course, relapsing-remitting, secondary progressive and progressive-relapsing multiple sclerosis were included.

The length of the CDR3 is 15 residues. J was trimmed by 6 bases and V by 4 bases; bases with no gene match: 8. Germline-derived CDR1 and CDR2 are SGHDT and YYEEEE. Study results and limitations: In patients, 4 to 6 TRBV segments were more frequent than in controls, with TRBV5-6, TRBV5-1 and TRBV20-1 among them. Relative to controls, patients with multiple sclerosis showed significantly lower normalized Chao1 diversity.

The TCR beta cDNA libraries carried unique molecular identifiers. With roughly 0.9 to 10 million T cells as the source, approximately 500,000 cDNA molecules resulted. MiXCR was run by TCRdb on the PCR reads, yielding one entry per CDR3 protein. The sample contains hundreds of thousands of distinct CDR3 sequences, about 32% of which appear only once. This clonotype occurred a few times. Its antigen is currently unknown. The specimen sequenced was blood. V gene TRBV5-6 combines with J gene TRBJ2-7; 12 bases are shared with TRBD2. This receptor was identified in a girl aged 5 to 17 with multiple sclerosis. The CDR3, as DNA: TGTGCCAGCAGCCGCTCCGGACTAGCGGGACTCGAGCAGTACTTC. Amino acid sequence: CASSRSGLAGLEQYF.